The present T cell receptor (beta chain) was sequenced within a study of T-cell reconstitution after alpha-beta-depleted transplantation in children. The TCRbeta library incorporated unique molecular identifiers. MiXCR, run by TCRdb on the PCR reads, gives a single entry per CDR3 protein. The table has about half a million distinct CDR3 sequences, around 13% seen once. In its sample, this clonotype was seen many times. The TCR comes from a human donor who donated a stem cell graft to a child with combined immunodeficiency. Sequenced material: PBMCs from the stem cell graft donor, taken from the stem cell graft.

This CDR3 reads CASSGTYNEQFF. DNA for the CDR3: TGTGCCAGCAGTGGTACCTACAATGAGCAGTTCTTC. The rearrangement uses TRBV25-1 and TRBJ2-1; D remains ambiguous. Germline loops: CDR1 MGHDK, CDR2 SYGVNS. V was clipped by 4 bases and J by 2 bases, with 3 bases between them. CDR3 length equals 12 residues.